This paragraph covers one T cell receptor beta chain sequence. Antigen unknown. Other DNA sequences within the sample encode an identical CDR3. In the PCR, 60 Vbeta and 13 Jbeta primers were used. Sequencing was performed with immunoSEQ multiplex PCR; in TCRdb, only in-frame clones are kept and a portion is missing. Altogether roughly 100,000 clones are present, roughly 75% being singletons, with the ten largest covering about 0.69%. Trimming took 1 base from V and 1 from J, leaving 7 bases between them. The CDR3 loop spans 14 amino acids. CDR1 SEHNR and CDR2 FQNEAQ come from the germline V gene (reference sequence). The entry originates in a study of cytomegalovirus exposure and HLA in healthy donors. General study points: HLA alleles were associated with around 17,000 TCR beta sequences in a later analysis at 0.05 false discovery rate.

This clonotype was obtained from a woman aged 55-69 years in good health and CMV-seronegative. This sequence joins TRBV7-9 and TRBJ1-1, with D possibly being TRBD1 (6 bases). Sequenced: PBMCs. Here the CDR3 reads CASSLGTANTEAFF. The CDR3 nucleotides read TGTGCCAGCAGCTTAGGGACAGCGAACACTGAAGCTTTCTTT.